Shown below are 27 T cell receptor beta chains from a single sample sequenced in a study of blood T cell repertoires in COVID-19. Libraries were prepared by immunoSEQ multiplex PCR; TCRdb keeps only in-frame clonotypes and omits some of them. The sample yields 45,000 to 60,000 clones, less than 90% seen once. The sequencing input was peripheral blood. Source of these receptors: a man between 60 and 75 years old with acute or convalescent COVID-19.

The CDR3: CASRYDSGRENIQYF. The CDR3 DNA reads as TGTGCCAGCAGATATGATAGCGGGAGGGAAAACATTCAGTACTTC. The rearrangement uses TRBV9 and TRBJ2-4; TRBD2 matches at 11 bases. V lost 5 bases, J lost 5 bases, and 6 bases stayed unmatched. The germline V gene has CDR1 SGDLS and CDR2 YYNGEE. This CDR3 spans 15 amino acids.

The CDR3 coding sequence is TGTGCCAGCAGCGCAACAGGGGTCGCTGAAGCTTTCTTT. Its protein product is CASSATGVAEAFF. The chain employs TRBV9 and TRBJ1-1; 7 nucleotides match TRBD1. This CDR3 has 13 amino acids. In germline, CDR1 is SGDLS, CDR2 YYNGEE. Trimming cost V 3 bases and J 6 bases; bases outside gene matches: 5.

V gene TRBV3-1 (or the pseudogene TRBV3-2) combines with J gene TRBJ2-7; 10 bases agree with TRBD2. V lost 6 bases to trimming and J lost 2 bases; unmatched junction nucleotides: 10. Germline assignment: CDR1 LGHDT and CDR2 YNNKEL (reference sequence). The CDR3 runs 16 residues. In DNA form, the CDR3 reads TGTGCCAGCAGGCGGCTAGCGGGAGCACTGGCCTACGAGCAGTACTTC. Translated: CASRRLAGALAYEQYF.

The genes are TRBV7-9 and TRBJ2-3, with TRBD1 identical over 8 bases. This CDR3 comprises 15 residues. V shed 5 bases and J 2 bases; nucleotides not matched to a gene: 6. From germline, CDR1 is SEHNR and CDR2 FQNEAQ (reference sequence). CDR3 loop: CASSPGQANTDTQYF. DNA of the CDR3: TGTGCCAGCAGCCCGGGACAGGCGAACACAGATACGCAGTATTTT.

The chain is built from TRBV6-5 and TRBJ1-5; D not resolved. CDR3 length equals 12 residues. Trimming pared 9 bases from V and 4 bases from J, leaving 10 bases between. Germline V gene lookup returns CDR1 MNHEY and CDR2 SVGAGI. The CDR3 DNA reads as TGTGCCAGTCTGACGAGGAATCAGCCCCAGCATTTT. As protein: CASLTRNQPQHF.

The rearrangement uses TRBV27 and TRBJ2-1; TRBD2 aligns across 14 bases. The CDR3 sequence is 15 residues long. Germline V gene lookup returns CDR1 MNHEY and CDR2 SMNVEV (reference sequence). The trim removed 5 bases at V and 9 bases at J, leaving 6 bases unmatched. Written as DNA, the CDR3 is TGTGCCAGCAGTATGGGACTAGCGGGAGCGGTTGAGCAGTTCTTC. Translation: CASSMGLAGAVEQFF.

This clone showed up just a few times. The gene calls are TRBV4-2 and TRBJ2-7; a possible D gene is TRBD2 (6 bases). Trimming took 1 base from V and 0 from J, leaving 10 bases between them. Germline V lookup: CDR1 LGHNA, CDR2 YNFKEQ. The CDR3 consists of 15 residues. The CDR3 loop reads CASSQVAESSYEQYF. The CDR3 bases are TGTGCCAGCAGCCAAGTAGCGGAGAGCTCCTACGAGCAGTACTTC.

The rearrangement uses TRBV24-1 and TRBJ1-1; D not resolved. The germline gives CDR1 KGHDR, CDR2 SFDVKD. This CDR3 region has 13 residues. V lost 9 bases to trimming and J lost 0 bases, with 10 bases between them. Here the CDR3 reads CATVSGMNTEAFF. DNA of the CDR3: TGTGCCACCGTATCAGGAATGAACACTGAAGCTTTCTTT.

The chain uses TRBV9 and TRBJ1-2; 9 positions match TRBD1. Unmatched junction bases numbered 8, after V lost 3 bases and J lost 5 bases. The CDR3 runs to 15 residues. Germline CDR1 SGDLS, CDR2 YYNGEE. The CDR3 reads CASSATTGGGYGYTF. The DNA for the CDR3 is TGTGCCAGCAGCGCCACTACAGGGGGCGGGTATGGCTACACCTTC. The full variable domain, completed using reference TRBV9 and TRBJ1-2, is DSGVTQTPKHLITATGQRVTLRCSPRSGDLSVYWYQQSLDQGLQFLIQYYNGEERAKGNILERFSAQQFPDLHSELNLSSLELGDSALYFCASSATTGGGYGYTFGSGTRLTVV.

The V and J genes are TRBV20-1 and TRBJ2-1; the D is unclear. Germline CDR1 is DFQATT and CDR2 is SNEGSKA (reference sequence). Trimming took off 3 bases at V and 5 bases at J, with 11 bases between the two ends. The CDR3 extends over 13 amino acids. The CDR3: CSASGALNNEQFF. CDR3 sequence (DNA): TGCAGTGCTAGTGGAGCGTTGAACAATGAGCAGTTCTTC.

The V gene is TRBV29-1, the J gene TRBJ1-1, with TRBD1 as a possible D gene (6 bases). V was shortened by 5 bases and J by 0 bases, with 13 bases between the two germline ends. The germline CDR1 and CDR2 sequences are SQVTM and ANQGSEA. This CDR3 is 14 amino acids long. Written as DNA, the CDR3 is TGCAGCGTTCAGGGGAGGGGGGTGAACACTGAAGCTTTCTTT. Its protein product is CSVQGRGVNTEAFF.

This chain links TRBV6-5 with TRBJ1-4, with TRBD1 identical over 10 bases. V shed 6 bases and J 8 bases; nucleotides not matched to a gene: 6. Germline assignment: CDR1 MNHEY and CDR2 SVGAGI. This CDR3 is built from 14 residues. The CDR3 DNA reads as TGTGCCAGCAGGACAGGGGGCGCAAACGAAAAACTGTTTTTT. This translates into CASRTGGANEKLFF.

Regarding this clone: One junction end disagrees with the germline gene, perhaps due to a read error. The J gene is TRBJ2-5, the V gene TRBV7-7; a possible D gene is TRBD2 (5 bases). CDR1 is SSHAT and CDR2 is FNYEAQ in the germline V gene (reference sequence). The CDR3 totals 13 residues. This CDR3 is CASSLGLMETQYF. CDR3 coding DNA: TGTGCTAGCAGCTTAGGACTCATGGAGACCCAGTACTTC.

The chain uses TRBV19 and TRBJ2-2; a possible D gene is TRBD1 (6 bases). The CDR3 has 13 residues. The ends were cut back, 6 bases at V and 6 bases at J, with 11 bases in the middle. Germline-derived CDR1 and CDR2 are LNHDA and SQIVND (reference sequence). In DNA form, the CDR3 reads TGTGCCAGTAGCGGACAGTGGGCCGGGGAGCTGTTTTTT. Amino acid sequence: CASSGQWAGELFF.

CDR3 residues: CASSSGLGTEAFF. In DNA form, the CDR3 reads TGCGCCAGCAGCTCAGGGTTAGGCACTGAAGCTTTCTTT. This chain connects TRBV5-1 to TRBJ1-1; possible D gene TRBD1, 5 bases. Trimming removed 3 bases from V and 4 bases from J, with 10 bases in between. Germline lookup yields CDR1 SGHRS and CDR2 YFSETQ. The CDR3 consists of 13 residues.

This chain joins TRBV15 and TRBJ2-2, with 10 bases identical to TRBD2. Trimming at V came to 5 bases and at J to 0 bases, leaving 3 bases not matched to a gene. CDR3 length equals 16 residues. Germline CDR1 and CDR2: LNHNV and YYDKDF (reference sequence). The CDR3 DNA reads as TGTGCCACCAGCGAAGGACTAGCGGCGAACACCGGGGAGCTGTTTTTT. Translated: CATSEGLAANTGELFF.

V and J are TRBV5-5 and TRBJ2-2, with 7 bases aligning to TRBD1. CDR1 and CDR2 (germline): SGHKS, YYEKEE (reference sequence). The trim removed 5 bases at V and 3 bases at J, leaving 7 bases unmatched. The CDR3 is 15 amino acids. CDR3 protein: CASRLTGDYTGELFF. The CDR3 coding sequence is TGTGCCAGCAGGCTTACAGGGGATTACACCGGGGAGCTGTTTTTT. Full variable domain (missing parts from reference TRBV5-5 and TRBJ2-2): DAGVTQSPTHLIKTRGQQVTLRCSPISGHKSVSWYQQVLGQGPQFIFQYYEKEERGRGNFPDRFSARQFPNYSSELNVNALLLGDSALYLCASRLTGDYTGELFFGEGSRLTVL.

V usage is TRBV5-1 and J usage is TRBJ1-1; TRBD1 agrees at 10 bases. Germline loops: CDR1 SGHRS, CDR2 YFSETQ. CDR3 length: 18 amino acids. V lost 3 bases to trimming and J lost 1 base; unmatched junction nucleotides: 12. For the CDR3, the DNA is TGCGCCAGCAGCTACTTAAACCGGGACAGGGGACCGAACACTGAAGCTTTCTTT. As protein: CASSYLNRDRGPNTEAFF.

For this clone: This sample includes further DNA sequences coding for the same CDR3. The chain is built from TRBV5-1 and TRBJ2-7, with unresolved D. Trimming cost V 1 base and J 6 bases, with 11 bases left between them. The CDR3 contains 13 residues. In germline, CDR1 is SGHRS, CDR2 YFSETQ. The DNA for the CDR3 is TGCGCCAGCAGCTTGCGGGTTGGTGGCGAGCAGTACTTC. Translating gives CASSLRVGGEQYF.

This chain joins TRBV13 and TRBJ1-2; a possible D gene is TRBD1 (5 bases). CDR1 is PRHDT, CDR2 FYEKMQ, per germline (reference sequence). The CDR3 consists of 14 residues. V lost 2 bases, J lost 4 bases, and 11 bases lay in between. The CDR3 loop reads CASSLMGQPYGYTF. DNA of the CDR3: TGTGCCAGCAGCTTAATGGGGCAGCCCTATGGCTACACCTTC. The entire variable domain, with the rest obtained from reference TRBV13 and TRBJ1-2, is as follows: AAGVIQSPRHLIKEKRETATLKCYPIPRHDTVYWYQQGPGQDPQFLISFYEKMQSDKGSIPDRFSAQQFSDYHSELNMSSLELGDSALYFCASSLMGQPYGYTFGSGTRLTVV.

CDR3 sequence reads: CASSDTSGADTQYF. CDR3 nucleotide sequence: TGTGCCAGCAGTGACACTAGCGGGGCAGATACGCAGTATTTT. V is TRBV6-4 and J is TRBJ2-3; 10 bases line up with TRBD2. Germline lookup yields CDR1 MRHNA and CDR2 SNTAGT. This CDR3 has 14 amino acids. J was trimmed by 4 bases and V by 2 bases; bases with no gene match: 0.

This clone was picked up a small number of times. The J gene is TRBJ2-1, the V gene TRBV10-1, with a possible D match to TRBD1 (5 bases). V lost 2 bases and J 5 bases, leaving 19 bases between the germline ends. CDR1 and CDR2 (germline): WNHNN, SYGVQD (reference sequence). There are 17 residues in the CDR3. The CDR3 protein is CASSETAGKYVDNEQFF. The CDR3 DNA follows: TGCGCCAGCAGTGAGACGGCAGGGAAGTATGTGGACAATGAGCAGTTCTTC.

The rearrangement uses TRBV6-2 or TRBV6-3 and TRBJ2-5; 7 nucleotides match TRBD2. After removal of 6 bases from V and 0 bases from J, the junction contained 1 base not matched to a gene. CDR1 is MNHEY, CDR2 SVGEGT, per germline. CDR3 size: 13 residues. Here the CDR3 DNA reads TGTGCCAGCAGCGGGAGGTACCAAGAGACCCAGTACTTC. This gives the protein CASSGRYQETQYF.

In DNA, the CDR3 is TGTGCCAGCAGCTCAGGACAGGTGACACAAGAGACCCAGTACTTC. This encodes CASSSGQVTQETQYF. This rearrangement joins TRBV11-3 to TRBJ2-5, with 7 bases identical to TRBD1. Germline CDR1 reads SGHNT; CDR2 reads YENEEA. J lost 2 bases, V lost 4 bases, and 7 bases had no gene match. The CDR3 has 15 amino acids. The full variable domain, completed using reference TRBV11-3 and TRBJ2-5, is EAGVVQSPRYKIIEKKQPVAFWCNPISGHNTLYWYLQNLGQGPELLIRYENEEAVDDSQLPKDRFSAERLKGVDSTLKIQPAELGDSAVYLCASSSGQVTQETQYFGPGTRLLVL.

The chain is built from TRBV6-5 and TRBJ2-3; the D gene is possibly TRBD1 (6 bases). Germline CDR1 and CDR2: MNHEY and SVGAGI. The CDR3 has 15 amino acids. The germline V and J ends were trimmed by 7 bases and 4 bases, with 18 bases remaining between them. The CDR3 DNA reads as TGTGCCAGCAATCCTAGAGGGGGTCGCGCAGATACGCAGTATTTT. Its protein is CASNPRGGRADTQYF.

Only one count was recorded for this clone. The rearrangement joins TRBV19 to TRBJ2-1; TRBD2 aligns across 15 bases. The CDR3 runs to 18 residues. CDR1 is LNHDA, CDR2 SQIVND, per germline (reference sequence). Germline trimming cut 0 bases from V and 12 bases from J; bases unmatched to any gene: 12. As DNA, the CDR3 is TGTGCCAGTAGTATAGAATTGACCGGGACTAGCGGGGGGCTGTGGCAGTTCTTC. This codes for CASSIELTGTSGGLWQFF. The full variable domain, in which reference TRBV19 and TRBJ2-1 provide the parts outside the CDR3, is DGGITQSPKYLFRKEGQNVTLSCEQNLNHDAMYWYRQDPGQGLRLIYYSQIVNDFQKGDIAEGYSVSREKKESFPLTVTSAQKNPTAFYLCASSIELTGTSGGLWQFFGPGTRLTVL.

The CDR3 DNA is TGTGCCAGCAGTTTATACTACGGCTTCTGGAGCACAGATACGCAGTATTTT. Its translation: CASSLYYGFWSTDTQYF. This chain joins TRBV27 and TRBJ2-3; D is uncertain. Germline CDR1 MNHEY, CDR2 SMNVEV (reference sequence). This CDR3 is built from 17 residues. Deletions cut 1 base from V and 0 bases from J, with 14 bases between.